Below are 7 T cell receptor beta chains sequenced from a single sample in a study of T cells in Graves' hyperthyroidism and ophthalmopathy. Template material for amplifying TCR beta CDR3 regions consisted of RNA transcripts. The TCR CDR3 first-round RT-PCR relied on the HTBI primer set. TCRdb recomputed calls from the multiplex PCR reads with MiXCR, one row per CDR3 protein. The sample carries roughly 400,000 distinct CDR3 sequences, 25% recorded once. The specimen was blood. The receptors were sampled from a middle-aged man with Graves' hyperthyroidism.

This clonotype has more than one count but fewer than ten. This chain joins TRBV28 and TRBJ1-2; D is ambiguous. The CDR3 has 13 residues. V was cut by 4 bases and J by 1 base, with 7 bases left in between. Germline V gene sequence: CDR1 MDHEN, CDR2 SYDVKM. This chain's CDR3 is CASSSGINYGYTF. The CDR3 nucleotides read TGTGCCAGCAGTTCGGGGATTAACTATGGCTACACCTTC.

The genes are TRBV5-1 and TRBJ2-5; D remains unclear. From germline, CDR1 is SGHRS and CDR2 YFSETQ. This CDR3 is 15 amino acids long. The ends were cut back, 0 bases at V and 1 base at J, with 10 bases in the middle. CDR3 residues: CASSLEMASQETQYF. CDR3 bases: TGCGCCAGCAGCTTGGAAATGGCTAGCCAAGAGACCCAGTACTTC.

The CDR3 coding sequence is TGTGCCAGCAGTGCCCGAACCACAGGCTACAATGAGCAGTTCTTC. Translating it yields CASSARTTGYNEQFF. V gene TRBV6-2 or TRBV6-3 combines with J gene TRBJ2-1, with D possibly TRBD1 on 5 matching bases. This CDR3 has 15 residues. Germline V gives CDR1 MNHEY, CDR2 SVGEGT. The V end was cut by 5 bases, the J end by 3 bases, with 14 bases between.

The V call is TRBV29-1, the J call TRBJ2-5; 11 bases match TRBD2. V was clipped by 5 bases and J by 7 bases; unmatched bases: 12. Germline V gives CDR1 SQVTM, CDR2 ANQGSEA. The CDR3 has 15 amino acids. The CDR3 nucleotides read TGCAGCGTTACCCCCCTAGCGGGAGGTTTTGGGACCCAGTACTTC. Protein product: CSVTPLAGGFGTQYF.

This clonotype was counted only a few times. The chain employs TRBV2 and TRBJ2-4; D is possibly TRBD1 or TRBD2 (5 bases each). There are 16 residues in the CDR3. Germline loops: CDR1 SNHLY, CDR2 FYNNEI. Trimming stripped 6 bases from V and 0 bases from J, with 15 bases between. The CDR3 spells CASRPSGSLAKNIQYF. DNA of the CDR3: TGTGCCAGCAGACCTTCAGGGAGTTTAGCCAAAAACATTCAGTACTTC. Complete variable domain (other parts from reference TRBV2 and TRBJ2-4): EPEVTQTPSHQVTQMGQEVILRCVPISNHLYFYWYRQILGQKVEFLVSFYNNEISEKSEIFDDQFSVERPDGSNFTLKIRSTKLEDSAMYFCASRPSGSLAKNIQYFGAGTRLSVL.

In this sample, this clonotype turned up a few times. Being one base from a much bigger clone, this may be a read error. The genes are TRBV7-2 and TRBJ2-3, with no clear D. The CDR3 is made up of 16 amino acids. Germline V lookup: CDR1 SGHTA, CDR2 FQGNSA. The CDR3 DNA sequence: TGTGCCGGCAGCTCCCCCAGGCCACCTACTCTTGATACGCAGTATTTT. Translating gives CAGSSPRPPTLDTQYF.

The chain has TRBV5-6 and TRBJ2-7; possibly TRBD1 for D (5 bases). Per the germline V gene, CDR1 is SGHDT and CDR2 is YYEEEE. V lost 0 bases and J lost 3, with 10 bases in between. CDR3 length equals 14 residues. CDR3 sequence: CASSLGQPGYEQYF. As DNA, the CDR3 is TGTGCCAGCAGCTTGGGACAGCCAGGCTACGAGCAGTACTTC. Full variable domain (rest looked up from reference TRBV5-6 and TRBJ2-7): DAGVTQSPTHLIKTRGQQVTLRCSPKSGHDTVSWYQQALGQGPQFIFQYYEEEERQRGNFPDRFSGHQFPNYSSELNVNALLLGDSALYLCASSLGQPGYEQYFGPGTRLTVT.